The present TCR beta chain was sequenced within a study of T cells after yellow fever vaccination. Findings and limits, study-wide: Only a small proportion of the clonotypes turned up in both the CD4 and the CD8 compartments, likely arising from convergent recombination.

One entry per CDR3 protein, called by TCRdb with MiXCR from the 5' RACE reads. The repertoire has some 260,000 distinct CDR3 sequences, about 5% of them found once; the top ten carry around 3.5%. Deletions cut 3 bases from V and 0 bases from J, with 8 bases between. This CDR3 has 15 amino acids. About this clonotype itself: As yet, its antigen is unknown.

The input for sequencing was CD4+ T cells sorted from PBMCs, taken on the day of the yellow fever booster vaccination. This rearrangement joins TRBV12-3 or TRBV12-4 to TRBJ2-2; D is unclear. This TCR was recovered from a man aged 18 to 29 who received the YFV17D yellow fever vaccine. CDR3 DNA: TGTGCCAGCAGTTTTAGGGCCCCGAACACCGGGGAGCTGTTTTTT. It encodes CASSFRAPNTGELFF.